This T cell receptor beta chain is from a study of blood T cells in healthy people across ages (dated by TCRdb to 2013 to 2016). Regarding the complete study: In model experiments, template switching captured about one uniquely barcoded TCR beta cDNA molecule for every two T cells. Age-related changes in TCR beta repertoire diversity were measured in the study by deep sequencing normalized with unique cDNA molecular identifiers. The donors were split into four age groups: young (average around 17 years), middle-aged (about 40), aged (approximately 59) and long-lived (approximately 80). Donors of different ages were randomly distributed across sequencing lanes to avoid experimental bias. Using the same blood draw, the study looked at two additional independent replicas of 1 million unique cDNA reads for two donors, one aged 18 to 30 and the other aged 80 or older.

Points on this clonotype: The clone's antigen remains unknown. No much larger clonotype is one base removed from it; base qualities were not supplied.

Library method: 5' RACE. The sample was run on an Illumina HiSeq 2500. A second about 7 to 11 cycle PCR used a sample-barcoded 5' primer and a J-beta primer mix. A unique molecular identifier was introduced onto each TCR beta cDNA molecule by a template-switch 5' adaptor carrying 12 random nucleotides. Each sample yielded at least 2.5 million CDR3-containing paired-end reads. The Mint cDNA synthesis kit, primed by a TRBC-specific oligonucleotide, was used to synthesize first-strand cDNA from all RNA. All cDNA was treated with uracil-DNA glycosylase and then went through a first 18-cycle PCR with the universal primers M1SS and BC2_uni_R. On the authors' methods: Normalization of each sample was performed by random selection of 1 million high-quality reads, each carrying a distinct molecular identifier. Instead of being binned into consensus sequences, reads that shared molecular identifiers were thrown out. MiTCR, with a Q25 quality threshold and the strictest error-elimination algorithm, was used for CDR3 identification, clonotype clustering and error correction. A nonparametric unseen species model using Euler transformation provided a lower-bound estimate of total TCR beta diversity. TCRdb's own reprocessing of the public reads used fastp at Q25 and MiXCR and kept productive beta chains. All rows with the same CDR3 protein become a single entry with the most common DNA and genes. The V and J calls reflect TCRdb's pipeline rather than the authors' work. This sample has approximately 790,000 distinct CDR3 sequences in its table, and approximately 59% of those were observed once. 28% of the sample comes from the top ten.

Summary of the overall study and its limitations: Estimates of total diversity from one million sequenced T cells were regarded as lower bounds and underestimates. As age increased, observed TCR beta diversity per million T cells dropped in a roughly linear way, and a significant reduction was already evident by age approximately 40. Donor CMV infection status was unknown, potentially confounding age-related changes in expanded clonotypes. A strong correlation was found between observed TCR beta diversity and the percentage of naive T cells measured by flow cytometry. The long-lived group showed more naive CD4+ T cells, fewer expanded clones and increased TCR diversity than the aged group, suggesting age selection. Since profiling was done on bulk unsorted PBMCs, naive and antigen-experienced compartments could not be conclusively compared.

Donors were a few dozen systemically healthy Caucasian individuals from Russia aged 6 to 90 years. Each donor gave 9 to 10 milliliters of peripheral blood, collected into EDTA-treated Vacutainer tubes. Ficoll-Paque density-gradient centrifugation was used to isolate PBMCs, with at least 7 million per sample. Trizol reagent was used to extract total RNA from PBMCs, with at least 6 micrograms per sample. The percentages of naive CD45RAhigh/CD27high T cells were determined by flow cytometry on a PBMC aliquot from every donor. From the cysteine through the phenylalanine, the CDR3 covers 15 amino acids. Of all the DNA, just the CDR3 is kept, 45 bases in frame from base 1. V and J lose 2 bases and 0 bases, and a span of 14 bases separates them. Via the germline V gene (reference sequence), CDR1 is DFQATT and CDR2 SNEGSKA.

This clonotype was obtained from a man aged 25 to 45 in good health. Sequences were obtained from blood. The rearrangement joined TRBV20-1 to TRBJ2-7, with no confident D gene call. The encoded CDR3 is CSARPSLGYSYEQYF. In nucleotide form, the sequence is TGCAGTGCTAGACCCTCCCTCGGGTACTCCTACGAGCAGTACTTC.